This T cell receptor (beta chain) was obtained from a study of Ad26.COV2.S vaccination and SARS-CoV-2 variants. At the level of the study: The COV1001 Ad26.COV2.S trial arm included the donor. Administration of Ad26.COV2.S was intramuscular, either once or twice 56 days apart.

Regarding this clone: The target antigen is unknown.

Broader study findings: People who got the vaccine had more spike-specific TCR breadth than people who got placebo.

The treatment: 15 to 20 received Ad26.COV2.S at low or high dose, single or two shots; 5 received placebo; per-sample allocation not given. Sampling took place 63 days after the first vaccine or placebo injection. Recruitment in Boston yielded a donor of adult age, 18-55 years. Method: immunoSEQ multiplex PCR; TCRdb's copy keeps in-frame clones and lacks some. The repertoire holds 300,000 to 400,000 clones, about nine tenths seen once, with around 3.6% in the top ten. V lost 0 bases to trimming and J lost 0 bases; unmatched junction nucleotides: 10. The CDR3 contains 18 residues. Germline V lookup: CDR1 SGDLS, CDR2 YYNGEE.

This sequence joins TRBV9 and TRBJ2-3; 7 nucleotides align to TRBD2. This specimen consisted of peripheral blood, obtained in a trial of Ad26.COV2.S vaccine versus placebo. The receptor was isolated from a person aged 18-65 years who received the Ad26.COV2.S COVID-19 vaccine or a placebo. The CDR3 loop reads CASSVASGTTLSTDTQYF. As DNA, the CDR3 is TGTGCCAGCAGCGTAGCCTCAGGGACTACCCTTAGCACAGATACGCAGTATTTT. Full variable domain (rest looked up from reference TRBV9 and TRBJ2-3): DSGVTQTPKHLITATGQRVTLRCSPRSGDLSVYWYQQSLDQGLQFLIQYYNGEERAKGNILERFSAQQFPDLHSELNLSSLELGDSALYFCASSVASGTTLSTDTQYFGPGTRLTVL.